This TCR beta chain was captured by sequencing in a study of blood T cell repertoires in COVID-19. The wider study: COVID-19 samples collected from the United States, Italy and Spain covered acute and convalescent phases.

TCRdb keeps only in-frame clones here, not all; method: immunoSEQ multiplex PCR. This sample carries fewer than 200,000 clones, almost 80% of them seen once, and the ten largest clones take 26%. This clonotype was sampled from a woman aged 65 to 85 with acute or convalescent COVID-19. Sequencing was done on a sample of peripheral blood.

This CDR3 reads CASREMNTEAFF. CDR3 nucleotides: TGTGCCAGCAGAGAGATGAACACTGAAGCTTTCTTT. The V call is TRBV6-6, the J call TRBJ1-1; D uncertain. The CDR3 loop spans 12 amino acids. Trimming took 6 bases from V and 0 from J, leaving 5 bases between them. Per the germline V gene, CDR1 is MNHNY and CDR2 is SVGAGI (reference sequence).